This T cell receptor (beta chain) was captured in a study of technical replicates of blood from a handful of donors. The CDR3 spans 15 residues. With 1 base removed from V and 4 bases from J, the gap between germline ends came to 12 bases. Germline CDR1 and CDR2: SGHRS and YFSETQ. Produced via immunoSEQ multiplex PCR; TCRdb's table is partial and in-frame only. The sample lists about 80,000 clones; about 88% were seen once. The receptor's source is a human donor in good health. Sample: T cells isolated from PBMCs. This rearrangement joins TRBV5-1 to TRBJ2-1; no clear D gene. This CDR3 reads CASSLNSAKYNEQFF. The CDR3 nucleotides read TGCGCCAGCAGCTTGAACAGTGCAAAGTACAATGAGCAGTTCTTC.